Detailed here is one T cell receptor beta chain. Sequenced by immunoSEQ multiplex PCR; TCRdb stores in-frame clones only, minus some. The table includes some 160,000 clones, roughly 87% detected once. With V trimmed by 6 bases and J by 8 bases, 15 bases remained unmatched. The germline gives CDR1 MNHEY, CDR2 SVGAGI. The CDR3 length is 15 residues. This sample is part of a study of T cell responses to AZD1222 COVID-19 vaccine. The sample was peripheral blood, taken 28 days after the second AZD1222 dose. The chain is built from TRBV6-5 and TRBJ1-2; 7 bases map to TRBD1. This receptor was taken from an adult who received the AZD1222 COVID-19 vaccine. The CDR3 bases are TGTGCCAGCAGCCCAGGGGGGGCAGGGAGTCGGGGCTACACCTTC. Its protein is CASSPGGAGSRGYTF.